This T cell receptor (beta chain) stems from a study of cytotoxic CD8 clonotypes in ibrutinib-treated CLL. Study-wide background: Median treatment time before response sampling was around twelve months, range 6 to 36.

As regards this clone: What it binds is not known.

Assay: immunoSEQ multiplex PCR; the TCRdb copy retains only in-frame clones and omits some. The sample yields roughly 38,000 clones, 45% to 50% seen once. The study, taken as a whole, reports: A difference in sampling times existed between sustained-remission and progressing patients.

The receptor comes from a human donor with chronic lymphocytic leukemia. This specimen consisted of PBMCs, obtained before ibrutinib treatment.

The CDR3 bases are TGTGCCAGCAGTGTGGACAGATACAATGAGCAGTTCTTC. Protein: CASSVDRYNEQFF. J is TRBJ2-1 and V is TRBV2; possibly TRBD1 for D (6 bases). Germline V gene sequence: CDR1 SNHLY, CDR2 FYNNEI. This CDR3 has 13 amino acids. V gave up 4 bases and J gave up 4 bases, with 8 bases separating them.